The 32 T cell receptor beta chains below all came from one sample that was sequenced in a study of blood T cell repertoires in COVID-19 (dated by TCRdb to about 2020). Library preparation employed the immunoSEQ multiplex PCR assay. Held by TCRdb, this immuneACCESS table contains in-frame sequences only and omits some clones. Under half of the omission traces to an unresolved V gene where checked; the cause of the rest is unknown. The sample profile shows over 100,000 clones; 82% of them were found once. The ten most abundant clones make up approximately 7.9% of the sample. Sequenced material: peripheral blood. These receptors were collected from a man between 65 and 85 years old with acute or convalescent COVID-19.

The rearrangement joins TRBV7-9 to TRBJ1-1; D remains ambiguous. Trimming removed 1 base at V and 5 bases at J, with 8 bases between. The CDR3 is made up of 13 amino acids. CDR1 SEHNR and CDR2 FQNEAQ come from the germline V gene (reference sequence). This CDR3 reads CASSLVRDTEAFF. In DNA, the CDR3 is TGTGCCAGCAGCTTAGTGAGAGATACTGAAGCTTTCTTT.

The table lists this clone with a few counts. The chain couples TRBV4-1 to TRBJ1-2, with D tentatively TRBD1 (6 bases). CDR1 is MGHRA, CDR2 YSYEKL, per germline. With 4 bases removed from V and 4 bases from J, the gap between germline ends came to 25 bases. This CDR3 has 18 amino acids. CDR3 residues: CASSPKTPGQSKGYGYTF. The CDR3 coding sequence is TGCGCCAGCAGCCCAAAGACCCCAGGACAGTCCAAAGGCTATGGCTACACCTTC.

The chain recombines TRBV2 with TRBJ2-5, with D uncertain. V was pared by 4 bases and J by 2 bases, with 5 bases between. Germline V gene lookup returns CDR1 SNHLY and CDR2 FYNNEI. The CDR3 runs 12 residues. As DNA, the CDR3 is TGTGCCAGCAGTGTACGGCAAGAGACCCAGTACTTC. Its protein product is CASSVRQETQYF.

The gene calls are TRBV9 and TRBJ1-2; no clear D gene. From germline, CDR1 is SGDLS and CDR2 YYNGEE. V lost 4 bases and J 6 bases, leaving 10 bases between the germline ends. CDR3 length equals 12 residues. CDR3 nucleotide sequence: TGTGCCAGCAGCCCGGGGAACGATGGCTACACCTTC. Protein sequence: CASSPGNDGYTF.

V gene TRBV28 combines with J gene TRBJ1-2, with 9 bases fitting TRBD1. V shed 6 bases and J 7 bases; nucleotides not matched to a gene: 6. This CDR3 spans 13 amino acids. Germline V gene data show CDR1 as MDHEN and CDR2 as SYDVKM. CDR3 bases: TGTGCCAGCAGCCGACAGGGGGATCGTGGCTACACCTTC. Protein product: CASSRQGDRGYTF.

The gene calls are TRBV11-2 and TRBJ1-6, with D unresolved. The V end lost 7 bases, the J end lost 9 bases, and 16 bases lay between the germline ends. This CDR3 comprises 14 residues. The germline V gene has CDR1 SGHAT and CDR2 FQNNGV. The CDR3 nucleotides are TGTGCCAGCACCTTGGAGGGTTGGCGTTCACCCCTCCACTTT. Translating gives CASTLEGWRSPLHF.

The chain links TRBV7-3 to TRBJ2-1; TRBD2 matches 10 bases. Germline CDR1 and CDR2: SGHTA and FQGTGA. The CDR3 covers 16 residues. Trimming removed 5 bases from V and 8 bases from J; junction bases left unmatched: 12. Written as DNA, the CDR3 is TGTGCCAGCAGCAGAGAGGCTAGCGGGGGTCGGTATGAGCAGTTCTTC. It encodes CASSREASGGRYEQFF.

The rearrangement uses TRBV18 and TRBJ2-5; D remains ambiguous. Germline V CDR1 and CDR2: KGHSH, LQKENI. Trimming cost V 0 bases and J 4 bases, with 9 bases left between them. The CDR3 is 14 residues long. The CDR3 DNA reads as TGTGCCAGCTCACCACCGCCGGTCCGAGAGACCCAGTACTTC. Encoded protein: CASSPPPVRETQYF. The whole variable domain, remainder taken from reference TRBV18 and TRBJ2-5, is NAGVMQNPRHLVRRRGQEARLRCSPMKGHSHVYWYRQLPEEGLKFMVYLQKENIIDESGMPKERFSAEFPKEGPSILRIQQVVRGDSAAYFCASSPPPVRETQYFGPGTRLLVL.

The rearrangement uses TRBV30 and TRBJ2-7; weak D call: TRBD1 (5 bases). Per the germline V gene, CDR1 is GTSNPN and CDR2 is SVGIG (reference sequence). The CDR3 spans 12 residues. V lost 0 bases to trimming and J lost 6 bases, with 9 bases between them. The CDR3 region is CAWSVSGIEQYF. The DNA for the CDR3 is TGTGCCTGGAGTGTGTCAGGGATCGAGCAGTACTTC.

This clone is a singleton in its sample. The V gene is TRBV5-4, the J gene TRBJ2-7; 9 nucleotides match TRBD2. V lost 2 bases to trimming and J lost 6 bases; unmatched junction nucleotides: 6. Germline values: CDR1 SGHNT, CDR2 YYREEE (reference sequence). The CDR3 totals 14 residues. The CDR3 here is CASSFGLASGEQYF. The CDR3 DNA follows: TGTGCCAGCAGCTTTGGACTAGCGAGTGGCGAGCAGTACTTC.

For this clone: At one boundary the junction diverges from the germline segment, which might be a read error. This chain uses TRBV18 with TRBJ2-2; possible D gene TRBD1, 6 bases. The length of the CDR3 is 13 residues. The germline gives CDR1 KGHSH, CDR2 LQKENI. The CDR3 DNA sequence: TGTGCCAGCTCACCATCGGACAGCCGGATTCTGCTTTTT. It specifies CASSPSDSRILLF.

The table lists this clone with a count of one. The chain recombines TRBV27 with TRBJ2-2; D gene unclear. The CDR3 has 13 amino acids. V shed 4 bases and J shed 5 bases, with 8 bases lying between them. Per germline, CDR1 MNHEY and CDR2 SMNVEV (reference sequence). This CDR3 is CASSSRQTGELFF. In DNA, the CDR3 is TGTGCCAGCAGTTCAAGACAAACCGGGGAGCTGTTTTTT.

The chain combines TRBV5-1 with TRBJ2-1, with D unresolved. Trimming removed 0 bases from V and 0 bases from J, with 10 bases in between. The CDR3 runs 16 residues. CDR1 is SGHRS, CDR2 YFSETQ, per germline. CDR3 protein: CASSLVASSSYNEQFF. The CDR3 nucleotides read TGCGCCAGCAGCTTGGTTGCGTCTAGCTCCTACAATGAGCAGTTCTTC.

The rearrangement joins TRBV7-8 to TRBJ1-4, with TRBD1 matching 7 bases. Trimming at V came to 5 bases and at J to 3 bases, leaving 6 bases not matched to a gene. The CDR3 loop spans 15 amino acids. The germline gives CDR1 SGHVS, CDR2 FQNEAQ. This chain's CDR3 is CASSLGQAANEKLFF. The CDR3 DNA reads as TGTGCCAGCAGCCTCGGACAGGCAGCTAATGAAAAACTGTTTTTT.

With respect to this clone: Distinct nucleotide sequences in the sample also encode this CDR3. This chain connects TRBV6-5 to TRBJ1-1; D call uncertain. This CDR3 region has 13 residues. Looked up from germline, CDR1 is MNHEY and CDR2 is SVGAGI. Trimming removed 2 bases from V and 3 bases from J, with 7 bases in between. This CDR3 is CASSYKRDTEAFF. The CDR3 DNA follows: TGTGCCAGCAGTTACAAGCGGGACACTGAAGCTTTCTTT.

This chain joins TRBV11-2 and TRBJ2-1; the D gene is possibly TRBD1 (6 bases). V was pared by 5 bases and J by 10 bases, with 21 bases between. There are 15 residues in the CDR3. Germline V gene data show CDR1 as SGHAT and CDR2 as FQNNGV. Written as DNA, the CDR3 is TGTGCCAGCAGCCTATCCACAGGGTCGACACGGGAGCAGTTCTTC. Translated, it gives CASSLSTGSTREQFF.

This clone was detected a few times. The gene calls are TRBV7-9 and TRBJ1-1, with D possibly matching TRBD1 (5 bases). This CDR3 region has 13 residues. CDR1 SEHNR and CDR2 FQNEAQ come from the germline V gene (reference sequence). Trimming cost V 4 bases and J 5 bases, with 11 bases left between them. The CDR3 bases are TGTGCCAGCAGCTCCTCAGGGTGGACTGAAGCTTTCTTT. Its translation: CASSSSGWTEAFF.

The gene calls are TRBV10-1 and TRBJ2-1, with 8 nucleotides matching TRBD2. The CDR3 extends over 15 amino acids. V shed 0 bases, J shed 4 bases, and the junction held 2 bases outside the gene matches. Germline assignment: CDR1 WNHNN and CDR2 SYGVQD (reference sequence). The CDR3 nucleotides are TGCGCCAGCAGTGAGTCGGGACTAGGGTACAATGAGCAGTTCTTC. Translated: CASSESGLGYNEQFF.

The rearrangement joins TRBV10-3 to TRBJ1-2; 9 bases align to TRBD1. The CDR3 consists of 13 residues. Germline loops: CDR1 ENHRY, CDR2 SYGVKD. The trim removed 4 bases at V and 8 bases at J, leaving 5 bases unmatched. The CDR3 DNA reads TGTGCCATCAGTGGGGGACAGGGAGGCGGCTACACCTTC. It is translated as CAISGGQGGGYTF.

The V gene is TRBV6-5, the J gene TRBJ2-7, with D tentatively TRBD2 (5 bases). Germline V CDR1 and CDR2: MNHEY, SVGAGI. This CDR3 contains 14 residues. V was pared by 3 bases and J by 5 bases, with 14 bases between. The CDR3 coding sequence is TGTGCCAGCAGTTATGGGGAGCTTGTGGACGAGCAGTACTTC. Amino acids: CASSYGELVDEQYF.

The chain employs TRBV15 and TRBJ2-7; D gene unclear. Deletions cut 6 bases from V and 3 bases from J, with 12 bases between. Per germline, CDR1 LNHNV and CDR2 YYDKDF (reference sequence). The CDR3 contains 13 residues. The CDR3 loop is CATSPRVNYEQYF. The CDR3 nucleotides are TGTGCCACCAGTCCTCGGGTCAACTACGAGCAGTACTTC.

V and J are TRBV28 and TRBJ1-2, with a weak D call TRBD1 (6 bases). The CDR3 consists of 12 residues. From germline, CDR1 is MDHEN and CDR2 SYDVKM. V shed 7 bases and J shed 2 bases, with 8 bases lying between them. The CDR3 is CASITGNYGYTF. The CDR3 nucleotides read TGTGCCAGCATAACAGGGAACTATGGCTACACCTTC.

The rearrangement uses TRBV6-5 and TRBJ1-2, with 8 bases identical to TRBD1. Germline V gene data show CDR1 as MNHEY and CDR2 as SVGAGI. The CDR3 covers 13 residues. J gave up 7 bases and V 6 bases, and 7 bases lay outside the gene matches. This CDR3 reads CASRRQGMGGYTF. The CDR3 nucleotides are TGTGCCAGCAGACGACAGGGGATGGGTGGCTACACCTTC.

Comments on this clone: The junction departs from the called germline gene at one end, perhaps through a read error. V and J are TRBV3-1 (or the pseudogene TRBV3-2) and TRBJ2-1, with 9 bases lining up with TRBD2. The CDR3 has 15 amino acids. In germline, CDR1 is LGHDT, CDR2 YNNKEL (reference sequence). This CDR3 reads CASSQTSGPYSEQFF. The CDR3 region has the DNA TGTGCCAGCAGCCAGACTAGCGGCCCCTACAGTGAGCAGTTCTTC.

The chain is built from TRBV13 and TRBJ2-6, with D tentatively TRBD2 (5 bases). Germline assignment: CDR1 PRHDT and CDR2 FYEKMQ (reference sequence). V lost 1 base and J 4 bases, leaving 5 bases between the germline ends. The CDR3 consists of 14 residues. CDR3 in amino acids: CASSLVAGANVLTF. Here the CDR3 DNA reads TGTGCCAGCAGCTTAGTAGCGGGGGCCAACGTCCTGACTTTC.

CDR3 bases: TGTGCCAGCAGCGTAGGTGCCGGAGGAGGGGCGGGAGGAAACACCATATATTTT. Amino acids: CASSVGAGGGAGGNTIYF. J is TRBJ1-3 and V is TRBV9; D possibly corresponds to TRBD1 (5 bases). The germline V gene encodes CDR1 SGDLS and CDR2 YYNGEE. The ends were cut back, 0 bases at V and 4 bases at J, with 20 bases in the middle. The CDR3 consists of 18 residues.

The gene calls are TRBV6-1 and TRBJ1-4, with D hard to call. The germline CDR1 and CDR2 sequences are MNHNS and SASEGT. Trimming took off 3 bases at V and 8 bases at J, with 13 bases between the two ends. The CDR3 runs to 14 residues. The CDR3 reads CASSDYQNSEKLFF. DNA of the CDR3: TGTGCCAGCAGTGATTATCAAAACAGCGAAAAACTGTTTTTT.

The V and J genes are TRBV4-2 and TRBJ2-1; the match to TRBD2 covers 13 bases. The germline gives CDR1 LGHNA, CDR2 YNFKEQ. The CDR3 consists of 17 residues. V was clipped by 4 bases and J by 4 bases; unmatched bases: 7. In DNA form, the CDR3 reads TGTGCCAGCAGCCCTCAACCGGGACTAGCGGGGTACAATGAGCAGTTCTTC. It yields the protein CASSPQPGLAGYNEQFF.

The rearrangement joins TRBV2 to TRBJ2-3, with 11 bases lining up with TRBD2. With 3 bases clipped from V and 4 bases from J, the junction kept 3 bases outside the gene matches. CDR1 is SNHLY, CDR2 FYNNEI, per germline. The CDR3 totals 15 residues. CDR3 bases: TGTGCCAGCAGTGAGTTAGCGGGAGGGCCAGATACGCAGTATTTT. Its translation is CASSELAGGPDTQYF.

The J gene is TRBJ2-7, the V gene TRBV18, with D maybe TRBD2 (6 bases). V was clipped by 5 bases and J by 4 bases, with 30 bases between them. The CDR3 has 19 amino acids. CDR1 and CDR2 (germline): KGHSH, LQKENI. The CDR3, as DNA: TGTGCCAGCTCAACCCTACCAGGAGGGACGTCCGGAGTCAAATACGAGCAGTACTTC. This translates into CASSTLPGGTSGVKYEQYF.

J is TRBJ2-3 and V is TRBV24-1; tentatively, D is TRBD1 (7 bases). The length of the CDR3 is 17 residues. The germline gives CDR1 KGHDR, CDR2 SFDVKD. Between the trimmed V and J ends, which lost 3 bases and 1 base, there was a span of 16 bases. CDR3 protein: CATSDNRGGRRTDTQYF. Written as DNA, the CDR3 is TGTGCCACCAGTGATAACAGGGGAGGAAGGCGCACAGATACGCAGTATTTT.

V is TRBV6-5 and J is TRBJ1-1; D gene unclear. Trimming cost V 2 bases and J 1 base, with 2 bases left between them. The CDR3 extends over 12 amino acids. Germline V gives CDR1 MNHEY, CDR2 SVGAGI. The chain's CDR3 is CASSYRNTEAFF. The CDR3 DNA is TGTGCCAGCAGTTACCGGAACACTGAAGCTTTCTTT.